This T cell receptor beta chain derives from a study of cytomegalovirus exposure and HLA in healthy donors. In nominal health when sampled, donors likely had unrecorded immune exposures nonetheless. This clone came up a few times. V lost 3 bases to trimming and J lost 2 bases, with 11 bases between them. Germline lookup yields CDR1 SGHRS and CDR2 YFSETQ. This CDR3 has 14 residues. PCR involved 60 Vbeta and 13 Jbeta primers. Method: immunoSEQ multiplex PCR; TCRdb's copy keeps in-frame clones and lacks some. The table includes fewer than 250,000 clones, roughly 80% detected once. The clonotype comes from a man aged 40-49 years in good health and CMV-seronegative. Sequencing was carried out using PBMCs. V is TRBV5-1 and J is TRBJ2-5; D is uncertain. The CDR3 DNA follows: TGCGCCAGCAGCTCCCGTCCCCCTCAAGAGACCCAGTACTTC. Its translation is CASSSRPPQETQYF. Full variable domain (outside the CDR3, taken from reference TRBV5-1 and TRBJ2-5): KAGVTQTPRYLIKTRGQQVTLSCSPISGHRSVSWYQQTPGQGLQFLFEYFSETQRNKGNFPGRFSGRQFSNSRSEMNVSTLELGDSALYLCASSSRPPQETQYFGPGTRLLVL.